These 6 T cell receptor beta chains were sequenced from one sample in a study of T cells in Graves' hyperthyroidism and ophthalmopathy. TCR beta CDR3 regions were amplified from RNA. The primer set for the first-round RT-PCR of the TCR CDR3 was HTBI. TCRdb re-analysed the multiplex PCR reads in MiXCR, keeping a single row per CDR3 protein. The repertoire includes roughly 700,000 distinct CDR3 sequences, around 13% of them detected once, and 10% to 13% sits in the top ten. Sequencing used blood. The receptors here all came from a woman aged 18 to 35 with Graves' hyperthyroidism.

This clonotype has a handful of counts. This sequence joins TRBV28 and TRBJ1-5; D is ambiguous. The CDR3 runs 12 residues. Between the trimmed V and J ends, which lost 8 bases and 4 bases, there was a span of 9 bases. CDR1 is MDHEN and CDR2 is SYDVKM in the germline V gene. In DNA, the CDR3 is TGTGCCAGCCGCGTATTAAATCAGCCCCAGCATTTT. It specifies CASRVLNQPQHF.

This clonotype was recorded at least ten times. The V and J genes are TRBV7-2 and TRBJ1-2; D remains unclear. Per germline, CDR1 SGHTA and CDR2 FQGNSA. V shed 5 bases and J shed 8 bases, with 15 bases lying between them. The CDR3 is 13 amino acids. As DNA, the CDR3 is TGTGCCAGCAGCGTTTCTACCGGAAGAGGCTACACCTTC. The encoded protein is CASSVSTGRGYTF.

This clonotype was observed many times. The chain carries TRBV11-2 and TRBJ1-6; TRBD1 might be the D (6 bases). The CDR3 has 15 residues. V gave up 0 bases and J gave up 6 bases, with 9 bases separating them. Germline V gene data show CDR1 as SGHAT and CDR2 as FQNNGV. The CDR3 sequence: CASSLETGGNSPLHF. CDR3 nucleotides: TGTGCCAGCAGCTTAGAGACAGGTGGTAATTCACCCCTCCACTTT. The full variable domain, completed using reference TRBV11-2 and TRBJ1-6, is EAGVAQSPRYKIIEKRQSVAFWCNPISGHATLYWYQQILGQGPKLLIQFQNNGVVDDSQLPKDRFSAERLKGVDSTLKIQPAKLEDSAVYLCASSLETGGNSPLHFGNGTRLTVT.

This clonotype was recorded at least ten times. This chain uses TRBV28 with TRBJ2-7; D gene ambiguous. Trimming removed 4 bases at V and 1 base at J, with 8 bases between. CDR1 is MDHEN and CDR2 is SYDVKM in the germline V gene. CDR3 length: 13 amino acids. CDR3 in DNA: TGTGCCAGCAGTTCGGACCAGTCCTACGAGCAGTACTTC. Translated, it gives CASSSDQSYEQYF.

This clonotype was picked up many times. V usage is TRBV7-3 and J usage is TRBJ2-3; D unresolved. CDR3 length: 14 residues. Germline V gene lookup returns CDR1 SGHTA and CDR2 FQGTGA. Trimming removed 5 bases from V and 0 bases from J, with 9 bases in between. The CDR3 loop reads CASSDVVSTDTQYF. In DNA form, the CDR3 reads TGTGCCAGCAGCGACGTCGTAAGCACAGATACGCAGTATTTT.

This clonotype was seen a handful of times. The gene calls are TRBV7-9 and TRBJ2-1; TRBD2 agrees at 9 bases. The germline V gene encodes CDR1 SEHNR and CDR2 FQNEAQ (reference sequence). The CDR3 totals 16 residues. V lost 4 bases and J lost 9; bases outside the gene matches: 13. The CDR3 sequence is CASSSPGAGGPSEQFF. CDR3 DNA sequence: TGTGCCAGCAGCTCGCCCGGGGCGGGAGGGCCGAGTGAGCAGTTCTTC.